This paragraph reports one T cell receptor (beta chain). This clonotype was found many times. Its recognized antigen is unknown. Base qualities are not recorded, but no much larger clone differs from it by a single base. Looking up the germline V gene yields CDR1 SGHRS and CDR2 YFSETQ. The CDR3 starts with the cysteine, ends with the phenylalanine, and has 12 residues. CDR3 DNA is the only sequence kept; it has 36 bases, read in frame from the first base. V gives up 4 bases and J gives up 6 bases, and the segment between their germline ends measures 8 bases. The method was PCR. Reads for this sample came from an Illumina HiSeq 2500. To normalize quantification of the TCRbeta repertoire, the TCR libraries were built with molecular barcoding that relied on unique molecular identifiers. The public reads were reanalyzed by TCRdb: fastp trimming at Q25, MiXCR alignment, in-frame beta chains only. For every CDR3 protein sequence, its rows merge into one entry that carries the most common genes and DNA. The sample table shows some 340,000 distinct CDR3 sequences, and 10% are seen once. The ten largest clones capture more than 2% of the sample.

This sample is part of a study of T-cell reconstitution after alpha-beta-depleted transplantation in children listed by TCRdb under 2016. A note on the overall study: Using TCR repertoire profiling, the study followed T-cell immune reconstitution in a quantitative way in children after TCRalphabeta/CD19-depleted allogeneic hematopoietic cell transplantation.

The V and J genes are TRBV5-1 and TRBJ2-1; TRBD2 could be the D gene, as 5 bases match. This TCR was recovered from a human donor who donated a stem cell graft to a child with acute lymphoblastic leukemia. This material consisted of PBMCs from the stem cell graft donor, taken from the stem cell graft. The DNA sequence is as follows: TGCGCCAGCAGCCTCAGCGGCAATGAGCAGTTCTTC. It encodes CASSLSGNEQFF.